This TCR beta chain was identified during a study of response to subunit inactivated influenza vaccine. From the RT-PCR reads, TCRdb called clonotypes with MiXCR, one entry per CDR3 protein. Of 530,000 or so distinct CDR3 sequences in the sample, about 25% were seen once. Worth noting for this clonotype: Its antigen is unknown. This sequence may be a read error, since a much larger clone differs from it by one base.

Whole-study findings and limits: The authors suggested that few new T cells are recruited per seasonal influenza vaccination.

This receptor was taken from a man aged 50-60 years who received an inactivated influenza vaccine. Sequenced material: CD4+ T cells sorted from PBMCs, taken roughly 5 days after vaccination.

CDR3 in amino acids: CASSRFFSTDTQYF. CDR3 DNA sequence: TGTGCCAGCAGCCGGTTTTTTAGCACAGATACGCAGTATTTT. The chain employs TRBV28 and TRBJ2-3; D call uncertain. The CDR3 has 14 residues. Germline CDR1 and CDR2: MDHEN and SYDVKM. V lost 6 bases, J lost 0 bases, and 10 bases lay in between.